This TCR beta chain was sequenced in a study of CD8+CD57+ T cells in acquired aplastic anemia. Study-wide background: Sorted CD4+ plus CD8+ cells gave DNA averaging about 3 ug. On average, healthy donors gave 8.5 million to 13 million reads for CD4+ cells.

Study-level findings and limits: Controls and patients did not differ significantly in CD8+ Simpson's diversity.

Genomic DNA, the template, was used for profiling of the TCR beta VDJ and CDR3. TCRdb redid the calling of the reads with MiXCR, one entry per CDR3 protein. Counted here are fewer than 150,000 distinct CDR3 sequences, 48% occurring once; the ten biggest clones make up roughly 2.6%. Concerning this clonotype: Antigen specificity is unknown.

The specimen sequenced was sorted CD4+, CD8+, or CD8+CD57+ T cells (not recorded which) from PBMCs. The TCR comes from a human donor in good health, serving as a control.

The CDR3 DNA follows: TGTGCCAGCAGCTCTGCGGCCTTTTGGAGCTATGGCTACACCTTC. Amino acids: CASSSAAFWSYGYTF. V usage is TRBV6-1 and J usage is TRBJ1-2; D gene uncertain. Germline V gene lookup returns CDR1 MNHNS and CDR2 SASEGT. The V end lost 6 bases, the J end lost 4 bases, and 18 bases lay between the germline ends. The CDR3 is 15 residues long.